This entry features one T cell receptor beta chain sequence. The specificity of this receptor is unknown. Per-base qualities were not stored, and no clone one base away is much larger. The CDR3 regions of human TCRbeta chains were subjected to immunosequencing. As for the authors' bioinformatics: Repertoire TCRs were checked for matches against a reference library of SARS-CoV-2-specific TCRs that had been generated using the MIRA antigen-specificity platform. Breadth was defined as the fraction of unique TCRs that were SARS-CoV-2-associated. Depth was defined as the fraction of total T cells that were SARS-CoV-2-associated. Each spike-specific TCR was assigned to its reactive spike region and to a CD4 or CD8 class using the MIRA data. Log10-transformed breadth and depth values were compared by one-way ANOVA with Sidak's multiple comparisons tests. TCRdb mirrors the immuneACCESS table, restricted to in-frame sequences. Some clones are absent from its copies; in checked studies, under half trace to an unresolved V gene, and the reason for the others is unknown. V and J calls and clone size are given by that table; D and trimming were obtained from the DNA. The sample table lists about 180,000 clones, 88% of them with a count of one. 11% of the sample belongs to the ten largest clones.

Read against the paper, the sample's time point label means: about 28 days (+/-7) after the second vaccine dose. AZD1222 recipients whose second dose came at about 4 weeks and those whose second dose came at about 12 weeks were combined into one group, since spike-specific TCR depth and breadth did not differ between the two schedules. Samples from vaccinated people were obtained from the UK trials COV001 and COV002, which included a single-blind randomized controlled phase 2/3 trial of AZD1222 (ChAdOx1 nCoV-19) in healthy adults. For TCRbeta chain sequencing, PBMC samples were collected from trial participants at day 0 and at day 28 after the second dose. The data were obtained in a study of T cell responses to AZD1222 COVID-19 vaccine (dated by TCRdb to the early 2020s). For the study in its entirety: TCR sequencing covered 230 to 250 trial participants: 207 given two doses of AZD1222 and approximately 26 given two doses of MenACWY control vaccine. Enrollment into the trials was organized by age into subgroups of 18-55, 56-69 and 70-plus years, and those subgroups contained roughly 150, 30 and 60 TCR-sequenced participants, respectively. Overall study outcomes, separate from this receptor: Because no day 14 peak-response samples were available, the repertoires could be characterized only after the peak T cell response. The 56-69-year group was small, and its depth increase did not reach significance, likely because of low power. CD4 TCRs associated with the vaccine covered the entire spike protein, and the dominant responses were in regions 160-218 and 743-854. A significant rise in spike-specific TCR breadth and depth was observed after two AZD1222 doses relative to day 0 and relative to MenACWY recipients. Conclusions about previously exposed vaccinees are limited because only 6 or 7 AZD1222 recipients were SARS-CoV-2 seropositive at baseline. Participants were mostly white British, with more females than males. The authors suggested clonal diversity may have been underestimated. Reportedly, almost half of the unique spike-specific TCRs recognized epitopes lying outside the regions that are mutated in the B.1.351 and B.1.1.7 variants.

The CDR3 holds 20 amino acids from the cysteine to the phenylalanine. Solely the CDR3 DNA is kept, with 60 bases framed from the first base. The germline V and J ends show losses of 2 bases and 0 bases respectively, and no gene match explains 11 bases of the junction. The source was peripheral blood, collected 28 days after the second AZD1222 dose. The rearranged segments are TRBV23-1 and TRBJ2-6, with 9 bases aligning to TRBD1. TRBV23-1 is reported as an ORF; its role is uncertain. The sequence derives from an adult who received the AZD1222 COVID-19 vaccine. CDR3 sequence: CASSQPLFGTGHSGANVLTF. The nucleotide sequence is TGCGCCAGCAGTCAACCCCTCTTTGGGACAGGGCACTCTGGGGCCAACGTCCTGACTTTC.